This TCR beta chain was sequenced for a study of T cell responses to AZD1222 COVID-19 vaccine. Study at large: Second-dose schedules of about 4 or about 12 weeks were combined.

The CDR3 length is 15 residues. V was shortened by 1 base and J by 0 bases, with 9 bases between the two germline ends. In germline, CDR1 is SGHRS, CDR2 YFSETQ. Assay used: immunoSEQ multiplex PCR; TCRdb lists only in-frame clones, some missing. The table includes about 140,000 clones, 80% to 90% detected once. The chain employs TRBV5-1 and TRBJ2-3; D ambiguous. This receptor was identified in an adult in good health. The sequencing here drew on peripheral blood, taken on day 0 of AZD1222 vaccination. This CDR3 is CASSLSGVSTDTQYF. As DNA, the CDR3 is TGCGCCAGCAGCTTGTCCGGAGTCAGCACAGATACGCAGTATTTT.